Listed below are T cell receptor beta chains from one sample, sequenced in a study of blood T cell dynamics during melanoma immunotherapy. Assay: immunoSEQ multiplex PCR; the TCRdb copy retains only in-frame clones and omits some. The sample yields more than 10,000 clones, around 80% seen once. Sequenced material: blood, taken from a patient treated with checkpoint blockade. The receptor source for this set is a human donor with melanoma. The CDR3 runs from the conserved cysteine through the conserved F or W. D genes are given only for firm matches. The listing skips clone size in some rows; elsewhere it reads once, few, many or a size class.

cdr3_nt,cdr3_aa,clone_size,d_call,v_call,j_call
TGTGCCAGTAGTATTGGGCCGGGACAGGGTGGCAATGAGCAGTTCTTC,CASSIGPGQGGNEQFF,once,TRBD1,TRBV19,TRBJ2-1
TGCGCCAGTGTCAGGGGGCCGAGAGAGACCCAGTACTTC,CASVRGPRETQYF,.,TRBD1,TRBV5-1,TRBJ2-5
TGCGCCAGCAGCTTACCGACAGGGAAGGAATTCGGACTCCGAGGGACTGAAGCTTTCTTT,CASSLPTGKEFGLRGTEAFF,.,TRBD1,TRBV5-1,TRBJ1-1
TGTGCCACCAGCAGAGCGAGTAGGTCAGCGAACACCTTC,CATSRASRSANTF,.,.,TRBV15,TRBJ1-2
TGCAGCGTTGGCCCAAACACCGGGGAGCTGTTTTTT,CSVGPNTGELFF,.,.,TRBV29-1,TRBJ2-2
TGTGCCAGCAGCCCGGACAGCAACACTGAAGCTTTCTTT,CASSPDSNTEAFF,.,.,TRBV7-9,TRBJ1-1
TGTGCCAGCAGTGAAGACGGACAGGGGGCAGTTCAGCCCCAGCATTTT,CASSEDGQGAVQPQHF,.,TRBD1,TRBV2,TRBJ1-5
TGTGCCAGCAGTTTTGACAGTCCGAGGGGCTACACCTTC,CASSFDSPRGYTF,.,.,TRBV5-6,TRBJ1-2
TGTGCCAGCAGTGAACCGGGACAGGGATTTGGCAATGAGCAGTTCTTC,CASSEPGQGFGNEQFF,once,TRBD1,TRBV6-1,TRBJ2-1
TGTGCCAGCAGTTACTCGAACCCTCCCGGGTCCGGGGAGCTGTTTTTT,CASSYSNPPGSGELFF,.,.,TRBV6-6,TRBJ2-2
TGTGCCAGCAGCTACAGGGGGCCCCTCTACAATGAGCAGTTCTTC,CASSYRGPLYNEQFF,.,TRBD1,TRBV2,TRBJ2-1
TGTGCCAGCAGCCCCCTGGGACTAGGAAAATGGAATGAGCAGTTCTTC,CASSPLGLGKWNEQFF,.,TRBD2,TRBV11-2,TRBJ2-1
TGTGCCAGCAGCTTACGGACAGCCACAGATACGCAGTATTTT,CASSLRTATDTQYF,.,.,TRBV7-2,TRBJ2-3
TGTGCCAGCAGCTTGCACCCTAGCACAGATACGCAGTATTTT,CASSLHPSTDTQYF,once,.,TRBV5-6,TRBJ2-3
TGTGCCAGCGGAACAGGGCCCTATTACGAGCAGTACTTC,CASGTGPYYEQYF,medium-sized,.,TRBV27,TRBJ2-7
TGTGCCAGCAGTTTAAATTTCCGAGGGGAAAAACTGTTTTTT,CASSLNFRGEKLFF,.,.,TRBV28,TRBJ1-4
TGTGCCAGTAGACCCGAGACAGTCACAGATACGCAGTATTTT,CASRPETVTDTQYF,.,.,TRBV19,TRBJ2-3
TGTGCCAGCAGCACGGGACTAGCGGTGGAAACCGGGGAGCTGTTTTTT,CASSTGLAVETGELFF,.,TRBD2,TRBV7-9,TRBJ2-2
TGTGCCAGCAGCCAAGATCTCTCAACGGACAGCTCCTACGAGCAGTACTTC,CASSQDLSTDSSYEQYF,.,.,TRBV4-2,TRBJ2-7
TGTGCCAGCAGCTCGACGACAGGGACCATCAACAATGAGCAGTTCTTC,CASSSTTGTINNEQFF,.,TRBD1,TRBV7-9,TRBJ2-1
TGCGCCAGCAGCCTGGGCAGCTCCTACGAGCAGTACTTC,CASSLGSSYEQYF,.,.,TRBV5-1,TRBJ2-7
TGTGCCAGCAGTGCCGACAGGGGGTCTAATGAAAAACTGTTTTTT,CASSADRGSNEKLFF,.,TRBD1,TRBV6-4,TRBJ1-4
TGTGCCACCAGCAGAGGACGGGAAGAGACCCAGTACTTC,CATSRGREETQYF,.,.,TRBV15,TRBJ2-5